This TCR beta chain emerged from a study of regulatory T cells in long-lasting Graves disease (dated by TCRdb to about 2021). Some background on the complete study: Patients with newly diagnosed Graves' disease had been on antithyroid drugs for under 3 months. Persistent Graves' disease patients were compared with newly diagnosed Graves' disease patients by peripheral blood TCR sequencing and RNA sequencing. The study was registered as a clinical trial and conducted in China. A total of roughly 35 samples underwent TCR sequencing: around 13 from persistent and around 20 from newly diagnosed Graves' disease patients. Broad study findings and their caveats: Peripheral blood alone was examined, since thyroid tissue, which constituted the primary lesion, could not be accessed. The authors acknowledged the small sample size as a limitation that may reduce accuracy. Persistent patients shared more public clonotypes among themselves (around 3,000) than newly diagnosed patients did (about 970). Sequencing and analysis were limited to the TCR beta chain. Preferential use of TRBV28, TRBJ1-2 and TRBJ2-5 was observed in persistent disease, whereas TRBV20-1 and TRBJ2-1 were favored in newly diagnosed disease. Lower TCR Shannon entropy and fewer highly expanded clones were observed in persistent Graves' disease patients than in newly diagnosed patients, which suggested clonal expansion.

The junction carries 7 bases between V and J, which are trimmed by 1 base and 0 bases respectively. From a lookup of the germline V gene (reference sequence), CDR1 and CDR2 are LNHNV and YYDKDF. The CDR3 region is 16 residues in length, termini included. CDR3 DNA only is kept here, 48 bases in frame from base 1. The time point label, read with the paper, signifies: newly diagnosed GD, antithyroid drugs for less than 3 months. For both TCR sequencing and RNA sequencing, RNA was extracted from PBMCs using TRIzol. Graves' disease was diagnosed according to American Thyroid Association guidelines. Patients for the study were recruited at an endocrinology department in Xi'an, China. From each patient, around 9 milliliters of peripheral blood was collected into an EDTA anticoagulant tube. Ficoll Paque Plus density gradient separation was used to isolate PBMCs, and no further T cell sorting was done. An Agilent 2100 Bioanalyzer and agarose gel were used to assess RNA quality, and a NanoDrop 2000 was used to measure RNA concentration.

As for this clonotype: Its binding antigen is unknown. A much more abundant neighbour one base away suggests this may be a read error. Lacking the conserved final phenylalanine or tryptophan, this CDR3 likely reflects a read error.

Libraries were constructed by multiplex PCR. Sequencing instrument: Illumina HiSeq 4000. iRepertoire HTBI primers and Arm-PCR amplification of CDR3 regions were used to construct TCR beta libraries. PCR products were gel purified before sequencing. From the authors' description of their analysis: Across samples, 62 TRBV and 13 to 15 TRBJ segments were identified and used for gene usage analysis of CDR3 amino acid clonotypes. COPE and FqMerger were used to merge the filtered high-quality paired reads into contigs. BLAST was used to align contigs to the IMGT TRBV, TRBD and TRBJ reference genes, and CDR3 was defined following IMGT. Highly expanded clones were defined as clonotypes with a frequency above 0.1%. Repertoire diversity was measured by Shannon entropy, and V-J evenness by the Gini coefficient. A clonotype found in more than one individual was treated as public. TCRdb passed the public sequencing reads through fastp at Q25 and MiXCR, retaining productive beta sequences. Identical CDR3 proteins give one entry, which carries the most common genes and DNA. TCRdb, not the original authors, processed these V and J calls. Across this sample there are about 380,000 distinct CDR3 sequences, with roughly 16% seen only once. The ten largest account for about 24% of the sample.

This TCR was sampled from a female donor with Graves disease. The sequencing used peripheral blood mononuclear cells (PBMCs), collected at new diagnosis, from a patient treated with antithyroid drugs. The sequence links TRBV15 to TRBJ2-6, with the D gene uncertain. The bases read TGTGCCACCAGCAGAGGGCATGGCTCTGGGGCCAACGTCCTGACTCTC. It is translated as CATSRGHGSGANVLTL.